The clone carrying this T cell receptor beta chain was counted only a few times. These data are taken from a study of blood T cell repertoires in COVID-19. Study overall: PBMCs, B-cell-depleted T cells, or T cells provided the cDNA or gDNA that made up the material.

Measured with immunoSEQ multiplex PCR; TCRdb has only the in-frame clones, and not every one. The sample has under 400,000 clones; 87% are singletons. Trimming removed 6 bases from V and 1 base from J, with 9 bases in between. The germline V gene encodes CDR1 ENHRY and CDR2 SYGVKD. This CDR3 contains 13 residues. The source material was PBMCs or T cells enriched from blood (not recorded which). This clonotype was sampled from a man aged 35 to 55 in a cohort exposed to, infected with or recovered from COVID-19 (not recorded which). The rearrangement joins TRBV10-3 to TRBJ1-1; D perhaps matches TRBD1 (5 bases). CDR3 nucleotide sequence: TGTGCCATCAGGGAACAGGAGAACACTGAAGCTTTCTTT. It is translated as CAIREQENTEAFF.